This TCR beta chain was profiled in a study of fetal regulatory T cell absence and autoimmunity. Study-wide results and caveats: In IPEX, the enrichment was taken to support antigen-driven autoimmunity before birth.

Concerning this clone: Its antigen is not identified.

Profiling relied on immunoSEQ multiplex PCR, and the TCRdb table lists in-frame clones only, not all of them. The sample gives some 44,000 clones, roughly 80% of which show up once; over 0.4% is in the top ten. The sequencing sample was made of cord blood. The sequence derives from a newborn boy with IPEX syndrome.

CDR3 in DNA: TGTGCCAGCAGGGCAGGGATGGTAGATACGCAGTATTTT. Protein: CASRAGMVDTQYF. This chain joins TRBV2 and TRBJ2-3; tentatively, D is TRBD1 (5 bases). This CDR3 spans 13 amino acids. Germline CDR1 is SNHLY and CDR2 is FYNNEI. V was clipped by 6 bases and J by 5 bases, with 12 bases between them.